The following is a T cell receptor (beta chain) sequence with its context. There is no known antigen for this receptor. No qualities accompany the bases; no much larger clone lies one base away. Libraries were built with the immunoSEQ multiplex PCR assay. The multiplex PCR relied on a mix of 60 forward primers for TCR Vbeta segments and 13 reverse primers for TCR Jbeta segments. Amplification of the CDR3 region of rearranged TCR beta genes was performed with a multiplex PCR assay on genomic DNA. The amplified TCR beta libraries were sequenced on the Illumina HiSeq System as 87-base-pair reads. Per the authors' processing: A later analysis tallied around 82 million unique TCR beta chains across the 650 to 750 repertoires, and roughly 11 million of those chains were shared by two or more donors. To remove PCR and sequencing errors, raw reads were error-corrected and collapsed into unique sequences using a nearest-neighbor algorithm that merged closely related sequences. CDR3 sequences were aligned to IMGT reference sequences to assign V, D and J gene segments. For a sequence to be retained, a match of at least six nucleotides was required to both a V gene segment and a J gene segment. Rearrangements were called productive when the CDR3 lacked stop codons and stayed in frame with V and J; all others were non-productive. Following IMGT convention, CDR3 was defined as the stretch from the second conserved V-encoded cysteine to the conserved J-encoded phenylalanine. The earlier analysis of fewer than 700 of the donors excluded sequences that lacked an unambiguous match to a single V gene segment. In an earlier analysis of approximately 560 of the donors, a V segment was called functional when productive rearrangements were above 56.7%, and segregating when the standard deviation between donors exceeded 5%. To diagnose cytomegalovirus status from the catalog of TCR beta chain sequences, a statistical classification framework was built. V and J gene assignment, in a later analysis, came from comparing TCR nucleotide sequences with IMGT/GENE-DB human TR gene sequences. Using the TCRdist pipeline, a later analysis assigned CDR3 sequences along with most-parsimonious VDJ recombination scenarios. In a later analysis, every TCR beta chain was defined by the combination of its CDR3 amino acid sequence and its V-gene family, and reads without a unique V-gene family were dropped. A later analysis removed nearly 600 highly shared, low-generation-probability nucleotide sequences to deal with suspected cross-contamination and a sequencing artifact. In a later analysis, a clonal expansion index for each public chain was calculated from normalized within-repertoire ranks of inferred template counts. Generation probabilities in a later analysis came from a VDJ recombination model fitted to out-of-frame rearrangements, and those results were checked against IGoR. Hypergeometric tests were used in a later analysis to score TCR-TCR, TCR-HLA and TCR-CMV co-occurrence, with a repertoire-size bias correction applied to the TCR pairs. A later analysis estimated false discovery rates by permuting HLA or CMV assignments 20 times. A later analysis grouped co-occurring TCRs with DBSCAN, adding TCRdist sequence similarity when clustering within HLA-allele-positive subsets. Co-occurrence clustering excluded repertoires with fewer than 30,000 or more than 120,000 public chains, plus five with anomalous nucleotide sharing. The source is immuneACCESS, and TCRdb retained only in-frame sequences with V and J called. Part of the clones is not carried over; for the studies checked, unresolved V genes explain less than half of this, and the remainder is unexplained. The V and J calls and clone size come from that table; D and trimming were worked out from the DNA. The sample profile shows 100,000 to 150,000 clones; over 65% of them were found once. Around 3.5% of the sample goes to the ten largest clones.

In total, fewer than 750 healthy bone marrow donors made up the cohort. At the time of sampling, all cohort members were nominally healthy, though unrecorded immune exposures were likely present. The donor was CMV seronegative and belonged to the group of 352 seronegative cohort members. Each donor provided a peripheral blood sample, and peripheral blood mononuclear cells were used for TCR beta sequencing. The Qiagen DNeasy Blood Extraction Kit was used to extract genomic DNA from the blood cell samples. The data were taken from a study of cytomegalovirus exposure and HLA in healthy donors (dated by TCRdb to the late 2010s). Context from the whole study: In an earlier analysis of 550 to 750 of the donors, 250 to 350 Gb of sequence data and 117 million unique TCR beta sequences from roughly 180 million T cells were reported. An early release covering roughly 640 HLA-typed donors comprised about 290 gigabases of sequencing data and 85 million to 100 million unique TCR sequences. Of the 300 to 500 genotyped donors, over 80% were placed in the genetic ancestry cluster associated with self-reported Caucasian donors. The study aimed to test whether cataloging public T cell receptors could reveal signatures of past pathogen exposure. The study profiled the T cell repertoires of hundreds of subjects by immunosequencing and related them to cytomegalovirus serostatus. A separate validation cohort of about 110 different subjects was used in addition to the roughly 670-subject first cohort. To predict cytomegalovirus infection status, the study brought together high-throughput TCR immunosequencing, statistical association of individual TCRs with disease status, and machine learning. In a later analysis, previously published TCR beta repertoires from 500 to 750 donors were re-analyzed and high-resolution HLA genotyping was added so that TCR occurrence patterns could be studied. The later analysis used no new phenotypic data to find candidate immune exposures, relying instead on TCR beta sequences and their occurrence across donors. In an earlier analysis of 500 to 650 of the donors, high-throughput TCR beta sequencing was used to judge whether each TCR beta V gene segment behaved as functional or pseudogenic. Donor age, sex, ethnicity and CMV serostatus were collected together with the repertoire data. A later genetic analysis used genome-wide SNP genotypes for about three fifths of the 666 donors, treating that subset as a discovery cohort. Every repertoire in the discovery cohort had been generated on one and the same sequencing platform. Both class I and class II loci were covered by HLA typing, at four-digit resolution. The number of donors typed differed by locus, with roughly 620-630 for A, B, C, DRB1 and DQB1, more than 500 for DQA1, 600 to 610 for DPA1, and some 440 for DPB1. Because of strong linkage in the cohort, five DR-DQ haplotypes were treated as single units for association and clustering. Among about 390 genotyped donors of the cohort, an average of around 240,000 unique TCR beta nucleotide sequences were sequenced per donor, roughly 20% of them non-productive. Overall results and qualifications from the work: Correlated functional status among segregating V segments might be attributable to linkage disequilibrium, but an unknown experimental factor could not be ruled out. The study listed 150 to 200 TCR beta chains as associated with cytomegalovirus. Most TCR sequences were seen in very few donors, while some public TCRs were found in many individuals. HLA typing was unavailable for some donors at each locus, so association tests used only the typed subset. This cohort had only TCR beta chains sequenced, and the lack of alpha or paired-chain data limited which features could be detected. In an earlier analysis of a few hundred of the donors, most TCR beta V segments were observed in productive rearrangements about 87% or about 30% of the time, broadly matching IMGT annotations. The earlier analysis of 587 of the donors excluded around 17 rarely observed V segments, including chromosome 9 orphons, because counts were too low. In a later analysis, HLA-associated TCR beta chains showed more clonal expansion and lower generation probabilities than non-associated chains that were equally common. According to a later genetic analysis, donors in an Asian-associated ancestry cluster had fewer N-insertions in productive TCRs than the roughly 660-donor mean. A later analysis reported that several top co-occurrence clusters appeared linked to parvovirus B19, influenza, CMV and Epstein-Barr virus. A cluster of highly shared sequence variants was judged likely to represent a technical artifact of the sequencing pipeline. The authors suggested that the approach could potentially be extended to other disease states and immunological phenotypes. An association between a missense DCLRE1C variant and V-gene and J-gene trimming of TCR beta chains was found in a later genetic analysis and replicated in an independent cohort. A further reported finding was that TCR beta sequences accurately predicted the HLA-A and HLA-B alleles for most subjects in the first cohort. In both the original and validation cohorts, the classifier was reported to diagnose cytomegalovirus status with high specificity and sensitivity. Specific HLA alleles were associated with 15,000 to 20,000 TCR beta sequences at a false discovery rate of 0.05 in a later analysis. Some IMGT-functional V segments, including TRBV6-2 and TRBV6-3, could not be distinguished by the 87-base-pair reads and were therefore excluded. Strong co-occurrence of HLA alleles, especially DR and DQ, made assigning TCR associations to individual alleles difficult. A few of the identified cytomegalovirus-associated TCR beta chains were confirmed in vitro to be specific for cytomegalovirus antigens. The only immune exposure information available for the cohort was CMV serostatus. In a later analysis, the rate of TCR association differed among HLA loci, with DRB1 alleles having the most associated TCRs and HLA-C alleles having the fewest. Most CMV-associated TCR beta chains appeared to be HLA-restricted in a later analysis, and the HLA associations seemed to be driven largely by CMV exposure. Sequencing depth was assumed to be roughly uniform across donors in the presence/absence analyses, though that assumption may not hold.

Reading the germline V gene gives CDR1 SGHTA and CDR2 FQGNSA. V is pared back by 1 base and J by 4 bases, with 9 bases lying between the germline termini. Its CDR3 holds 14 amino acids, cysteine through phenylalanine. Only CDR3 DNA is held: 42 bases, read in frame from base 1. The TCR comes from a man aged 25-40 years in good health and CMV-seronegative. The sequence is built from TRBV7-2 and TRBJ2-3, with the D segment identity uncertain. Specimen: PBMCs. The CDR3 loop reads CASSLGRLPDTQYF. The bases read TGTGCCAGCAGCTTAGGCCGCCTACCAGATACGCAGTATTTT.